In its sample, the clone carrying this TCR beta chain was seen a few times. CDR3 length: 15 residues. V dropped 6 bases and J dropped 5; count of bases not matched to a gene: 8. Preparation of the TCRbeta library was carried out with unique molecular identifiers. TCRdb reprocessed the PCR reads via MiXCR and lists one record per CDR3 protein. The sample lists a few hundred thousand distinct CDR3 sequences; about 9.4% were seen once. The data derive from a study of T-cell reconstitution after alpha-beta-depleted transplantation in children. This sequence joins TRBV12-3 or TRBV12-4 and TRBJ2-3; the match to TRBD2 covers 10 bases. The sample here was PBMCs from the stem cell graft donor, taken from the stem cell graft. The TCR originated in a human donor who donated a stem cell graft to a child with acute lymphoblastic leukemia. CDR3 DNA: TGTGCCAGCAGACCGACTAGCGGGCAGCGAGATACGCAGTATTTT. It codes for CASRPTSGQRDTQYF.